This passage covers 15 T cell receptor beta chains from one sample sequenced in a study of blood T cell repertoires in COVID-19. The method was immunoSEQ multiplex PCR; TCRdb's version includes in-frame clones alone and lacks a portion of them. The table has just over 20,000 clones, 70% to 90% seen once; the top ten hold approximately 3.6%. The sample consisted of peripheral blood. The receptor source for this set is a man aged 50 to 59 with active COVID-19.

The rearrangement joins TRBV3-1 (or the pseudogene TRBV3-2) to TRBJ1-2, with 7 bases identical to TRBD1. J lost 1 base, V lost 2 bases, and 4 bases had no gene match. This CDR3 contains 15 residues. Germline V gene sequence: CDR1 LGHDT, CDR2 YNNKEL (reference sequence). CDR3 DNA: TGTGCCAGCAGCCAACAATACAGGGGTAACTATGGCTACACCTTC. It yields the protein CASSQQYRGNYGYTF.

V gene TRBV6-5 combines with J gene TRBJ1-4; no clear D gene. V lost 6 bases, J lost 10 bases, and 18 bases lay in between. CDR1 and CDR2 (germline): MNHEY, SVGAGI. This CDR3 is 14 amino acids long. The CDR3 DNA follows: TGTGCCAGCAGCTCCGGTACGAAGCCTGGAAAACTGTTTTTT. Residues: CASSSGTKPGKLFF.

The chain recombines TRBV6-5 with TRBJ1-2, with D perhaps TRBD1 (6 bases). The CDR3 contains 13 residues. Per the germline V gene, CDR1 is MNHEY and CDR2 is SVGAGI. Trimming pared 10 bases from V and 8 bases from J, leaving 20 bases between. CDR3 residues: CATTEGGGRGYTF. DNA for the CDR3: TGTGCCACCACCGAGGGAGGGGGACGAGGCTACACCTTC.

This clone came up a few times. The chain joins TRBV19 to TRBJ1-5; possible D gene TRBD1, 5 bases. The CDR3 loop spans 14 amino acids. CDR1 is LNHDA and CDR2 is SQIVND in the germline V gene (reference sequence). Trimming removed 11 bases at V and 3 bases at J, with 17 bases between. The CDR3 DNA reads as TGTGCCGCCAAAACACGGGGGTACAATCAGCCCCAGCATTTT. Translating gives CAAKTRGYNQPQHF.

This chain connects TRBV18 to TRBJ1-3; 7 nucleotides match TRBD1. The ends lost 3 bases at V and 4 bases at J; junction bases unmatched: 3. Per germline, CDR1 KGHSH and CDR2 LQKENI. The CDR3 runs 14 residues. The CDR3 nucleotides are TGTGCCAGCTCACCTGACAGGGCCGGAAACACCATATATTTT. It encodes CASSPDRAGNTIYF.

The rearrangement uses TRBV27 and TRBJ1-6, with D unclear. The CDR3 contains 13 residues. Trimming shortened V by 5 bases and J by 13 bases, and 15 bases separated the two germline ends. CDR1 is MNHEY, CDR2 SMNVEV, per germline (reference sequence). CDR3 sequence: CASSLGSGMPLHF. CDR3 sequence (DNA): TGTGCCAGCAGTCTCGGGAGTGGGATGCCCCTCCACTTT.

The chain links TRBV5-6 to TRBJ2-1; 11 nucleotides match TRBD1. Trimming removed 4 bases from V and 9 bases from J; junction bases left unmatched: 9. The germline V gene encodes CDR1 SGHDT and CDR2 YYEEEE. The CDR3 spans 15 residues. CDR3 in amino acids: CASSHGQGAFSEQFF. CDR3 nucleotides: TGTGCCAGCAGCCATGGACAGGGGGCCTTCAGTGAGCAGTTCTTC.

The V call is TRBV29-1, the J call TRBJ2-2, with D possibly TRBD1 on 5 matching bases. The CDR3 has 15 amino acids. CDR1 is SQVTM and CDR2 is ANQGSEA in the germline V gene. Deletions cut 1 base from V and 5 bases from J, with 14 bases between. The CDR3: CSVEGSDTRTGELFF. The CDR3, as DNA: TGCAGCGTTGAAGGGTCGGACACGCGAACCGGGGAGCTGTTTTTT.

This rearrangement joins TRBV4-1 to TRBJ2-5; TRBD2 agrees at 8 bases. The CDR3 contains 17 residues. Germline CDR1 is MGHRA and CDR2 is YSYEKL. With 2 bases clipped from V and 4 bases from J, the junction kept 12 bases outside the gene matches. CDR3 region: CASSQPIAGSWTETQYF. In DNA form, the CDR3 reads TGCGCCAGCAGCCAACCCATAGCGGGGAGCTGGACAGAGACCCAGTACTTC.

The chain uses TRBV20-1 and TRBJ2-5, with TRBD2 matching 13 bases. Per germline, CDR1 DFQATT and CDR2 SNEGSKA (reference sequence). This CDR3 has 18 residues. Unmatched junction bases numbered 14, after V lost 3 bases and J lost 4 bases. CDR3 nucleotides: TGCAGTGCTAGTAGACTAGCGGGGGGCTACGTCCGGGGAGAGACCCAGTACTTC. Encoded protein: CSASRLAGGYVRGETQYF.

The CDR3 DNA is TGTGCCAGCAGCTGGGGACAGGGGGAGTACAATGAGCAGTTCTTC. Translation: CASSWGQGEYNEQFF. This sequence joins TRBV7-9 and TRBJ2-1; 11 nucleotides agree with TRBD1. The germline gives CDR1 SEHNR, CDR2 FQNEAQ (reference sequence). The CDR3 is made up of 15 amino acids. V gave up 4 bases and J gave up 4 bases; unmatched junction bases: 3.

This clone has only one observation. The rearrangement joins TRBV29-1 to TRBJ1-1; D not resolved. The CDR3 spans 13 residues. Per the germline V gene, CDR1 is SQVTM and CDR2 is ANQGSEA. Trimming pared 6 bases from V and 0 bases from J, leaving 11 bases between. CDR3 sequence: CSVAGSVNTEAFF. The CDR3, as DNA: TGCAGCGTGGCCGGCAGCGTGAACACTGAAGCTTTCTTT. The full variable domain, completed using reference TRBV29-1 and TRBJ1-1, is SAVISQKPSRDICQRGTSLTIQCQVDSQVTMMFWYRQQPGQSLTLIATANQGSEATYESGFVIDKFPISRPNLTFSTLTVSNMSPEDSSIYLCSVAGSVNTEAFFGQGTRLTVV.

The chain has TRBV12-3 or TRBV12-4 and TRBJ1-1; possible D gene TRBD1, 6 bases. Deletions cut 6 bases from V and 5 bases from J, with 13 bases between. The CDR3 totals 13 residues. In DNA, the CDR3 is TGTGCCAGCAGCTCAACAGGGCGGACTGAAGCTTTCTTT. This gives the protein CASSSTGRTEAFF.

V usage is TRBV18 and J usage is TRBJ2-5; D unclear. Germline lookup yields CDR1 KGHSH and CDR2 LQKENI. The CDR3 extends over 15 amino acids. The V gene lost 6 bases and the J gene lost 0 bases, with 14 bases spanning the gap. CDR3 DNA: TGTGCCAGCTCGATCTTGAGAGCCAACCAAGAGACCCAGTACTTC. Amino acids: CASSILRANQETQYF. Combining the CDR3 with reference TRBV18 and TRBJ2-5 gives the whole variable domain NAGVMQNPRHLVRRRGQEARLRCSPMKGHSHVYWYRQLPEEGLKFMVYLQKENIIDESGMPKERFSAEFPKEGPSILRIQQVVRGDSAAYFCASSILRANQETQYFGPGTRLLVL.

This chain connects TRBV18 to TRBJ1-2; TRBD1 is a possible D gene (6 bases). This CDR3 spans 14 amino acids. Trimming left V 4 bases short and J 6 bases short, with 15 bases between. Germline lookup yields CDR1 KGHSH and CDR2 LQKENI. The CDR3 loop reads CASSQQGEINGYTF. CDR3 DNA: TGTGCCAGCTCACAACAGGGAGAGATTAATGGCTACACCTTC.